Sequencing of this T cell receptor beta chain was carried out in a study of OX40 agonist ivuxolimab in advanced cancers. The study's findings and limits: In the 0.1 to 3.0 mg/kg range, CD4+ and CD8+ blood T cells had expanded clonally by week 6.

The protocol was immunoSEQ multiplex PCR, while the TCRdb copy is restricted to in-frame clones and leaves out a portion. This sample has approximately 70,000 clones, with 80% to 95% found just once. Notes on this clone: Its target is unknown.

The CDR3 has 14 amino acids. The germline V gene encodes CDR1 SGHRS and CDR2 YFSETQ. J gave up 6 bases and V 0 bases, and 3 bases lay outside the gene matches. The sequence derives from an adult with an advanced solid tumor such as melanoma, head and neck, liver or kidney cancer. The sequencing here drew on CD4+ or CD8+ T cells sorted from blood, taken in a trial of the OX40 agonist ivuxolimab. This chain connects TRBV5-1 to TRBJ2-3; 8 nucleotides align to TRBD2. The CDR3 DNA reads as TGCGCCAGCAGCTTGGGGCGCGGGAGGGATACGCAGTATTTT. It encodes CASSLGRGRDTQYF.